A single sample is the source of the 19 T cell receptor beta chains below, sequenced in a study of PD-1 blockade in classical Hodgkin lymphoma. Relapse after autologous stem cell transplantation occurred in every patient, and brentuximab vedotin exposure varied. Out of thawed PBMCs, magnetic negative selection purified CD4+ T cells. Libraries were prepared by immunoSEQ multiplex PCR; TCRdb keeps only in-frame clonotypes and omits some of them. Of tens of thousands of clones in the sample, roughly 84% were seen once. The sequencing here drew on CD4+ T cells from blood, taken at baseline. Every receptor here comes from a human donor with classical Hodgkin lymphoma.

A few counts support this clone. The chain recombines TRBV7-6 with TRBJ1-2, with a tentative D call TRBD1 (5 bases). V was clipped by 1 base and J by 0 bases, with 6 bases between them. Germline CDR1 and CDR2: SGHVS and FNYEAQ. The CDR3 contains 14 residues. The CDR3 here is CASSLGRANYGYTF. The CDR3 nucleotides read TGTGCCAGCAGCTTAGGCAGGGCTAACTATGGCTACACCTTC.

The gene calls are TRBV18 and TRBJ2-1, with TRBD2 identical over 7 bases. Germline values: CDR1 KGHSH, CDR2 LQKENI. This CDR3 region has 17 residues. The J segment lost 5 bases and the V segment lost 4 bases, leaving 14 bases of the junction unmatched. CDR3 sequence reads: CASSLSLLGGGNNEQFF. CDR3 DNA: TGTGCCAGCTCACTATCCTTACTGGGCGGGGGAAACAATGAGCAGTTCTTC.

The V call is TRBV19, the J call TRBJ1-5; D gene ambiguous. This CDR3 has 12 residues. CDR1 LNHDA and CDR2 SQIVND come from the germline V gene (reference sequence). The V gene lost 7 bases and the J gene lost 5 bases, with 9 bases spanning the gap. This CDR3 is CASTGLDQPQHF. As DNA, the CDR3 is TGTGCCAGTACCGGGCTGGATCAGCCCCAGCATTTT.

This clone appeared a single time. The rearrangement uses TRBV7-8 and TRBJ1-6; D gene unclear. Germline V gene lookup returns CDR1 SGHVS and CDR2 FQNEAQ. V lost 1 base and J 1 base, leaving 5 bases between the germline ends. CDR3 length: 15 residues. CDR3 in amino acids: CASSLVYSYNSPLHF. DNA for the CDR3: TGTGCCAGCAGCTTAGTTTATTCCTATAATTCACCCCTCCACTTT.

The chain links TRBV28 to TRBJ2-5; weak D call: TRBD1 (6 bases). Deletions cut 2 bases from V and 3 bases from J, with 10 bases between. Germline V gives CDR1 MDHEN, CDR2 SYDVKM. The CDR3 length is 14 residues. This chain's CDR3 is CASSLRGGKETQYF. CDR3 nucleotide sequence: TGTGCCAGCAGTTTAAGAGGGGGAAAAGAGACCCAGTACTTC.

The chain links TRBV5-1 to TRBJ2-3; D may match TRBD1 or TRBD2 (6 bases each). Trimming removed 3 bases at V and 0 bases at J, with 14 bases between. This CDR3 contains 16 residues. Per germline, CDR1 SGHRS and CDR2 YFSETQ. This chain's CDR3 is CASSSTGGRSTDTQYF. CDR3 nucleotide sequence: TGCGCCAGCAGCTCGACCGGGGGCAGGAGCACAGATACGCAGTATTTT.

A note on this clone: Distinct nucleotide sequences in the sample also encode this CDR3. The chain combines TRBV18 with TRBJ2-7; 8 bases are a match to TRBD1. Germline V gives CDR1 KGHSH, CDR2 LQKENI. V shed 6 bases, J shed 2 bases, and the junction held 6 bases outside the gene matches. The CDR3 extends over 14 amino acids. The CDR3 DNA sequence: TGTGCCAGCTCCCCAAGACAGGGGACCTACGAGCAGTACTTC. This translates into CASSPRQGTYEQYF.

This clone was recorded a few times. The chain uses TRBV6-6 and TRBJ1-5; 7 positions agree with TRBD1. Germline CDR1 is MNHNY and CDR2 is SVGAGI (reference sequence). V shed 4 bases, J shed 8 bases, and the junction held 8 bases outside the gene matches. The CDR3 runs to 14 residues. As DNA, the CDR3 is TGTGCCAGCAGTTCACGGGGACAGCCGGAGCCCCAGCATTTT. The encoded protein is CASSSRGQPEPQHF.

The chain is built from TRBV7-6 and TRBJ2-1, with 7 bases lining up with TRBD2. Germline CDR1 and CDR2: SGHVS and FNYEAQ. The CDR3 runs 16 residues. The V and J ends lost 1 base and 2 bases, in that order; junction bases with no gene match: 5. This CDR3 reads CASSLVGGGTYNEQFF. CDR3 sequence (DNA): TGTGCCAGCAGCTTAGTGGGGGGGGGAACCTACAATGAGCAGTTCTTC.

The gene calls are TRBV7-9 and TRBJ2-5; 8 nucleotides align to TRBD2. Germline CDR1 and CDR2: SEHNR and FQNEAQ (reference sequence). V was pared by 2 bases and J by 0 bases, with 8 bases of the junction left unmatched. The CDR3 is 17 amino acids. CDR3 sequence: CASSLWVSGVYQETQYF. CDR3 DNA sequence: TGTGCCAGCAGCTTATGGGTTAGCGGGGTGTACCAAGAGACCCAGTACTTC. Full variable domain (missing parts from reference TRBV7-9 and TRBJ2-5): DTGVSQNPRHKITKRGQNVTFRCDPISEHNRLYWYRQTLGQGPEFLTYFQNEAQLEKSRLLSDRFSAERPKGSFSTLEIQRTEQGDSAMYLCASSLWVSGVYQETQYFGPGTRLLVL.

This clone was recorded only once. This chain joins TRBV5-1 and TRBJ1-2; D gene ambiguous. CDR1 and CDR2 from the germline V gene are SGHRS and YFSETQ. V was clipped by 1 base and J by 7 bases, with 17 bases between them. The CDR3 covers 15 residues. Here the CDR3 DNA reads TGCGCCAGCAGCTTGTCGGCGGGAGTGTATGGTGGCTACACCTTC. It specifies CASSLSAGVYGGYTF.

The V gene is TRBV6-6, the J gene TRBJ1-3, with 8 nucleotides matching TRBD1. The CDR3 contains 16 residues. The germline V gene has CDR1 MNHNY and CDR2 SVGAGI (reference sequence). V trimming: 0 bases; J trimming: 10 bases; junction bases outside the gene matches: 11. The CDR3 protein is CASSYSTGTGQGTIYF. The CDR3, as DNA: TGTGCCAGCAGTTACTCGACCGGGACAGGCCAAGGGACCATATATTTT.

The table lists this clone with a count of one. The CDR3 DNA reads TGCGCCAGCAGCCATGGGGGGGGTGCAGATACGCAGTATTTT. Translation gives CASSHGGGADTQYF. The gene calls are TRBV4-3 and TRBJ2-3, with TRBD2 matching over 7 bases. The V and J ends lost 3 bases and 4 bases, in that order; junction bases with no gene match: 4. Germline V gives CDR1 LGHNA, CDR2 YSLEER. The CDR3 totals 14 residues.

This clone was picked up a small number of times. J is TRBJ2-2 and V is TRBV7-9; D not resolved. V gave up 1 base and J gave up 0 bases, with 6 bases separating them. The CDR3 consists of 15 residues. Looked up from germline, CDR1 is SEHNR and CDR2 is FQNEAQ (reference sequence). Here the CDR3 reads CASSLGAANTGELFF. The CDR3 DNA follows: TGTGCCAGCAGCTTAGGGGCCGCGAACACCGGGGAGCTGTTTTTT. The full variable domain, with the rest looked up from reference TRBV7-9 and TRBJ2-2, is DTGVSQNPRHKITKRGQNVTFRCDPISEHNRLYWYRQTLGQGPEFLTYFQNEAQLEKSRLLSDRFSAERPKGSFSTLEIQRTEQGDSAMYLCASSLGAANTGELFFGEGSRLTVL.

The chain carries TRBV4-3 and TRBJ2-3, with D perhaps matching TRBD1 or TRBD2 (5 bases each). The ends were cut back, 0 bases at V and 6 bases at J, with 10 bases in the middle. Germline V gene lookup returns CDR1 LGHNA and CDR2 YSLEER. The CDR3 contains 14 residues. CDR3 sequence reads: CASSQETREDTQYF. The CDR3 DNA is TGCGCCAGCAGCCAAGAAACCAGGGAGGATACGCAGTATTTT.

The chain employs TRBV5-1 and TRBJ2-6; a possible D gene is TRBD2 (6 bases). Trimming cost V 5 bases and J 0 bases, with 9 bases left between them. CDR3 length equals 15 residues. CDR1 and CDR2 from the germline V gene are SGHRS and YFSETQ. CDR3 nucleotides: TGCGCCAGCAGTGCGGGGATCTCTGGGGCCAACGTCCTGACTTTC. The encoded protein is CASSAGISGANVLTF.

The chain links TRBV29-1 to TRBJ2-7; the D gene is possibly TRBD2 (6 bases). The V and J ends lost 0 bases and 1 base respectively, with 13 bases between them. Looked up from germline, CDR1 is SQVTM and CDR2 is ANQGSEA. CDR3 size: 15 residues. The DNA for the CDR3 is TGCAGCGTTGAAGATTGGCGGGACGAATCCTACGAGCAGTACTTC. Translated: CSVEDWRDESYEQYF.

CDR3: CASSGGETQYF. CDR3 in DNA: TGCGCCAGCAGTGGCGGGGAGACCCAGTACTTC. The chain recombines TRBV5-1 with TRBJ2-5; tentative D call: TRBD2 (5 bases). V shed 5 bases and J shed 5 bases, with 7 bases lying between them. The CDR3 spans 11 residues. Germline V CDR1 and CDR2: SGHRS, YFSETQ.

Comment on this clone: The sample has other DNA sequences that encode this CDR3 too. This chain links TRBV7-3 with TRBJ2-2; no clear D. This CDR3 spans 13 amino acids. The germline V gene has CDR1 SGHTA and CDR2 FQGTGA. The V and J ends lost 4 bases and 2 bases respectively, with 5 bases between them. CDR3 in DNA: TGTGCCAGCAGCTCGCCCAACACCGGGGAGCTGTTTTTT. Amino acids: CASSSPNTGELFF.